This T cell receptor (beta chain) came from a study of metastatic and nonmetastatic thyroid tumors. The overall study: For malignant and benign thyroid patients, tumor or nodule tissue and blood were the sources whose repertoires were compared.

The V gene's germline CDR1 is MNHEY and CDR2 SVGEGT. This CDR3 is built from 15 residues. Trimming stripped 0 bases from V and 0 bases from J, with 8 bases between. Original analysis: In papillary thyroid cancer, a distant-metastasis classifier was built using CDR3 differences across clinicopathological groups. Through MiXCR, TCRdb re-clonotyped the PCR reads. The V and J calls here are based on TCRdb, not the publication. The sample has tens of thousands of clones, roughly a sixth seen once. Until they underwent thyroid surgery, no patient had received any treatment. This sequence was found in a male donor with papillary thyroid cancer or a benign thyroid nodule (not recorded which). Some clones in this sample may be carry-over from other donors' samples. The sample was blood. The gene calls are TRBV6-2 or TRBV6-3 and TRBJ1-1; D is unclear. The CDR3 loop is CASSYSWVMNTEAFF. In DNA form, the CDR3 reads TGTGCCAGCAGTTACTCCTGGGTTATGAACACTGAAGCTTTCTTT.